Detailed here is one TCR beta chain. These data belong to a study of blood T cell repertoires in COVID-19. Participants had their cohort set by participant-reported clinical history. The data were produced by immunoSEQ multiplex PCR, yet TCRdb's version contains in-frame clones alone and is incomplete. This table holds over 300,000 clones, around nine tenths found once. CDR3 size: 17 residues. The V gene's germline CDR1 is SGHDT and CDR2 YYEEEE. The V and J ends lost 3 bases and 4 bases respectively, with 21 bases between them. The sample comprised PBMCs or T cells enriched from blood (not recorded which). This clonotype originated in a woman in her twenties or thirties with acute COVID-19. The J gene is TRBJ2-3, the V gene TRBV5-6; tentatively, D is TRBD2 (6 bases). In nucleotides, the CDR3 is TGTGCCAGCAGCTGGCCGGGACTCAAAATCTTATCAGATACGCAGTATTTT. It is translated as CASSWPGLKILSDTQYF.